Listed below are T cell receptor beta chains from one sample, sequenced in a study of blood T cell repertoires in COVID-19. TCRdb keeps only in-frame clones here, not all; method: immunoSEQ multiplex PCR. The sample includes fewer than 40,000 clones, approximately 88% of them seen just once. The sample was peripheral blood. The receptors shown here come from a man between 60 and 70 years old with active COVID-19. Both conserved end residues are part of each CDR3. The order of the fields is clone size, V gene, J gene, D gene, CDR3 protein, CDR3 DNA. A D gene is named only where the DNA matches it firmly. Rows may omit the clone size; those that give it use once, few, many or a size class.

>NA|TRBV5-1|TRBJ1-1|NA
CASSRQGDTEAFF
TGCGCCAGCAGCCGACAAGGGGACACTGAAGCTTTCTTT
>few|TRBV4-1|TRBJ2-1|TRBD2
CASSQIQALAGTYNEQFF
TGCGCCAGCAGCCAAATTCAAGCCCTAGCGGGGACCTACAATGAGCAGTTCTTC
>NA|TRBV14|TRBJ1-6|TRBD1
CASSPTGTGYSPLHF
TGTGCCAGCAGCCCCACCGGGACAGGGTACTCACCCCTCCACTTT
>NA|TRBV15|TRBJ2-1|TRBD1
CATSSTGARYNEQFF
TGTGCCACCAGCAGCACAGGGGCGCGCTACAATGAGCAGTTCTTC
>NA|TRBV18|TRBJ2-1|TRBD1
CASSPRFSGTGHHGGKYNEQFF
TGTGCCAGCTCACCCCGATTTTCCGGGACAGGGCACCACGGAGGAAAATACAATGAGCAGTTCTTC
>NA|TRBV18|TRBJ2-1|NA
CASSPPGARHEQFF
TGTGCCAGCTCACCACCGGGAGCCCGTCACGAGCAGTTCTTC
>NA|TRBV5-1|TRBJ1-1|TRBD1
CASSQQGSMNTEAFF
TGCGCCAGCAGCCAACAGGGGTCGATGAACACTGAAGCTTTCTTT
>NA|TRBV11-2|TRBJ2-2|NA
CASSLFSGNAGELFF
TGTGCCAGCAGCTTATTTTCGGGGAACGCCGGGGAGCTGTTTTTT
>NA|TRBV6-1|TRBJ2-7|TRBD1
CASSGVLTGTGTYEQYF
TGTGCCAGCAGTGGGGTCCTAACCGGGACAGGAACCTACGAGCAGTACTTC
>once|TRBV11-3|TRBJ2-1|NA
CASSLVGDEQFF
TGTGCCAGCAGCTTAGTGGGAGATGAGCAGTTCTTC
>NA|TRBV6-4|TRBJ2-3|NA
CASSDSRGSDTDTQYF
TGTGCCAGCAGTGACTCGAGGGGGAGCGACACAGATACGCAGTATTTT
>NA|TRBV15|TRBJ1-5|NA
CATSRDLLTASNQPQHF
TGTGCCACCAGCAGAGATCTTTTGACAGCTAGCAATCAGCCCCAGCATTTT
>NA|TRBV29-1|TRBJ2-7|NA
CSVRKMSYEQYF
TGCAGCGTTCGAAAGATGAGCTACGAGCAGTACTTC
>NA|TRBV28|TRBJ1-5|TRBD1
CASSPTGQVNQPQHF
TGTGCCAGCAGTCCCACGGGACAGGTCAATCAGCCCCAGCATTTT
>few|TRBV5-4|TRBJ1-1|NA
CASSLQSNTEAFF
TGTGCCAGCAGCTTGCAGTCGAACACTGAAGCTTTCTTT
>once|TRBV27|TRBJ2-3|TRBD1
CASSLQGTGASTDTQYF
TGTGCCAGCAGTTTACAAGGGACAGGGGCCTCCACAGATACGCAGTATTTT
>NA|TRBV3-1/TRBV3-2|TRBJ2-1|TRBD2
CASRSQGSGNTYNEQFF
TGTGCCAGCAGGTCCCAAGGGAGCGGGAACACCTACAATGAGCAGTTCTTC
>NA|TRBV6-1|TRBJ1-1|NA
CASSDRAKNTEAFF
TGTGCCAGCAGTGACAGGGCTAAAAACACTGAAGCTTTCTTT
>NA|TRBV9|TRBJ2-1|NA
CASSAPGSVGEQFF
TGTGCCAGCAGCGCCCCGGGGTCGGTGGGTGAGCAGTTCTTC
>NA|TRBV11-3|TRBJ2-1|NA
CASSSRSPYNEQFF
TGTGCCAGCAGCTCCAGATCCCCGTACAATGAGCAGTTCTTC
>NA|TRBV18|TRBJ2-5|NA
CASSPTLQFSGETQYF
TGTGCCAGCTCACCCACGCTCCAATTTAGCGGAGAGACCCAGTACTTC
>NA|TRBV7-6|TRBJ2-5|TRBD1
CASSIGQGRETQYF
TGTGCCAGCAGCATAGGACAGGGGAGGGAGACCCAGTACTTC
>NA|TRBV2|TRBJ1-5|NA
CASSGIGNQPQHF
TGTGCCAGCAGCGGTATCGGCAATCAGCCCCAGCATTTT
>few|TRBV25-1|TRBJ2-7|TRBD1
CASSRTGVFYEQYF
TGTGCCAGCAGCAGGACAGGGGTTTTTTACGAGCAGTACTTC
>NA|TRBV5-1|TRBJ2-7|TRBD1
CASRWGTGSYEQYF
TGCGCCAGCAGGTGGGGGACAGGGTCCTACGAGCAGTACTTC
>NA|TRBV18|TRBJ2-7|TRBD1
CASSPDRLREQYF
TGTGCCAGCTCACCGGACAGGCTTCGAGAGCAGTACTTC
>once|TRBV18|TRBJ2-1|NA
CASSPGGGGYNEQFF
TGTGCCAGCTCACCAGGTGGAGGCGGATACAATGAGCAGTTCTTC
>NA|TRBV5-4|TRBJ2-5|TRBD2
CASSLGGTSGKETQYF
TGTGCCAGCAGCTTGGGGGGGACTAGCGGTAAAGAGACCCAGTACTTC
>NA|TRBV5-4|TRBJ2-1|TRBD2
CASSFRTSGNEQFF
TGTGCCAGCAGCTTCCGGACTAGCGGGAATGAGCAGTTCTTC
>NA|TRBV19|TRBJ2-7|NA
CASSRAGASSYEQYF
TGTGCCAGTAGTAGGGCGGGGGCGAGCTCCTACGAGCAGTACTTC
>NA|TRBV28|TRBJ1-6|NA
CASIKPVYNSPLHF
TGTGCCAGCATTAAACCGGTCTATAATTCACCCCTCCACTTT
>NA|TRBV6-1|TRBJ2-3|NA
CASSEVPRETDTQYF
TGTGCCAGCAGTGAAGTGCCCCGGGAGACAGATACGCAGTATTTT
>NA|TRBV4-1|TRBJ2-3|NA
CASSQGLLREPAQYF
TGCGCCAGCAGCCAAGGTCTACTCCGGGAGCCCGCGCAGTATTTT
>NA|TRBV6-6|TRBJ2-7|TRBD2
CASSSLRLAGGEQYF
TGTGCCAGCAGCTCCCTTCGGCTAGCGGGGGGCGAGCAGTACTTC
>NA|TRBV27|TRBJ2-6|NA
CASSPVKNSGANVLTF
TGTGCCAGCAGCCCAGTCAAAAACTCTGGGGCCAACGTCCTGACTTTC
>NA|TRBV5-1|TRBJ2-1|TRBD2
CASSLHPSGNEQFF
TGCGCCAGCAGCTTGCACCCTAGCGGTAATGAGCAGTTCTTC
>NA|TRBV7-9|TRBJ1-1|NA
CASSLTLGSPNTEAFF
TGTGCCAGCAGCTTAACTCTCGGTTCCCCGAACACTGAAGCTTTCTTT
>NA|TRBV5-4|TRBJ2-1|NA
CASSLYWDLDNEQFF
TGTGCCAGCAGCTTGTATTGGGACTTAGACAATGAGCAGTTCTTC
>NA|TRBV28|TRBJ2-5|NA
CATLSGTETQYF
TGTGCTACACTGTCAGGCACGGAGACCCAGTACTTC
>few|TRBV11-2|TRBJ2-7|NA
CASSVKGESYEQYF
TGTGCCAGCAGCGTAAAAGGGGAAAGCTACGAGCAGTACTTC
>NA|TRBV2|TRBJ2-5|TRBD2
CASSEGREGLQETQYF
TGTGCCAGCAGTGAGGGAAGGGAGGGCCTTCAAGAGACCCAGTACTTC
>NA|TRBV6-2/TRBV6-3|TRBJ2-7|TRBD2
CASSPERGRVGEQYF
TGTGCCAGCAGTCCGGAGCGGGGACGAGTAGGGGAGCAGTACTTC
>NA|TRBV6-1|TRBJ1-6|TRBD1
CASSADRGGGNSPLHF
TGTGCCAGCAGTGCCGACAGGGGAGGAGGTAATTCACCCCTCCACTTT